Below, 8 T cell receptor beta chains from the same sample are listed, as sequenced in a study of identical twins. TCRdb called the 5' RACE reads again in MiXCR, with one record for every CDR3 protein. The data contain about 530,000 distinct CDR3 sequences, approximately 14% of them singletons. These data were also filed under a second study, of yellow fever vaccine responses in identical twins.

Sequenced sample: CD4+ T cells sorted from blood. These receptors were collected from a woman aged 18-35 years in good health.

This clonotype came up a few times. The chain combines TRBV20-1 with TRBJ1-1; no firm D call. Trimming took off 6 bases at V and 7 bases at J, with 15 bases between the two ends. The CDR3 contains 12 residues. Germline V gene lookup returns CDR1 DFQATT and CDR2 SNEGSKA (reference sequence). The CDR3 reads CSAQRGVGEAFF. The DNA of the CDR3 is TGCAGTGCCCAGCGTGGGGTGGGTGAAGCTTTCTTT.

The table lists this clonotype with a few counts. CDR3 region: CATFSGRGNEQFF. The CDR3 DNA reads as TGTGCCACCTTTTCTGGACGGGGGAATGAGCAGTTCTTC. The V and J genes are TRBV6-6 and TRBJ2-1; D might be TRBD2 (6 bases). Trimming stripped 10 bases from V and 7 bases from J, with 17 bases between. The germline CDR1 and CDR2 sequences are MNHNY and SVGAGI (reference sequence). CDR3 length equals 13 residues.

For this clonotype: A much larger clonotype is one base distant, so this may be a read error. The chain carries TRBV20-1 and TRBJ2-3; D gene ambiguous. Germline CDR1 and CDR2: DFQATT and SNEGSKA (reference sequence). The CDR3 has 11 amino acids. Trimming cost V 0 bases and J 3 bases, with 1 base left between them. The CDR3 DNA reads as TGCAGTGCTAGAGAAACAGATACGCAGTATTTT. This gives the protein CSARETDTQYF.

This clonotype was detected a few times. The rearrangement joins TRBV27 to TRBJ2-2; 7 positions agree with TRBD2. In germline, CDR1 is MNHEY, CDR2 SMNVEV (reference sequence). The CDR3 consists of 17 residues. V was clipped by 7 bases and J by 2 bases; unmatched bases: 13. The CDR3 region has the DNA TGTGCCAGCACCCTCGAATCGCGGGGGTACAACACCGGGGAGCTGTTTTTT. Translating gives CASTLESRGYNTGELFF.

This clonotype showed up just a few times. J is TRBJ2-1 and V is TRBV15; D not resolved. Trimming cost V 0 bases and J 0 bases, with 6 bases left between them. Germline lookup yields CDR1 LNHNV and CDR2 YYDKDF (reference sequence). CDR3 length equals 15 residues. This chain's CDR3 is CATSRDKSSYNEQFF. The CDR3 bases are TGTGCCACCAGCAGAGACAAAAGCTCCTACAATGAGCAGTTCTTC.

As concerns this clonotype: One end of the junction is discordant with germline, which a read error may explain. The chain joins TRBV11-3 to TRBJ2-7; tentatively, D is TRBD2 (6 bases). Germline V gene data show CDR1 as SGHNT and CDR2 as YENEEA. CDR3 length: 15 amino acids. CDR3 in DNA: TGTGCCAGCAGCTCAGACGGAGGGAGCTCCAACGAGCAGTACTTC. This codes for CASSSDGGSSNEQYF.

The chain couples TRBV12-3 or TRBV12-4 to TRBJ2-6; no definite D call. Deletions cut 10 bases from V and 0 bases from J, with 16 bases between. The length of the CDR3 is 16 residues. The CDR3 nucleotides read TGTGCCACCGGCCCAAGGCAGCGCTCTGGGGCCAACGTCCTGACTTTC. Its translation: CATGPRQRSGANVLTF.

This clonotype appeared a few times. J is TRBJ1-3 and V is TRBV28, with unresolved D. Germline CDR1 and CDR2: MDHEN and SYDVKM. This CDR3 region has 16 residues. The V and J ends lost 5 bases and 1 base respectively, with 15 bases between them. The CDR3 spells CASSAYFVQSGNTIYF. Here the CDR3 DNA reads TGTGCCAGCAGTGCATACTTTGTGCAATCTGGAAACACCATATATTTT. Full variable domain (rest looked up from reference TRBV28 and TRBJ1-3): DVKVTQSSRYLVKRTGEKVFLECVQDMDHENMFWYRQDPGLGLRLIYFSYDVKMKEKGDIPEGYSVSREKKERFSLILESASTNQTSMYLCASSAYFVQSGNTIYFGEGSWLTVV.